This TCR beta chain was sequenced for a study of T cell responses to AZD1222 COVID-19 vaccine (dated by TCRdb to the early 2020s). Study-level background: TCR sequencing covered roughly 230 trial participants: 207 given two doses of AZD1222 and 26 given two doses of MenACWY control vaccine. Trial participants were enrolled into age subgroups of 18-55, 56-69 and 70-plus years, which contained 148, 28 and 57 TCR-sequenced participants, respectively.

Trimming takes 3 bases from V and 0 bases from J, and the germline ends sit 6 bases apart. The CDR1 and CDR2 encoded by the germline V gene are KGHSH and LQKENI. The CDR3, from cysteine to phenylalanine, totals 13 residues. CDR3 DNA only is kept here, 39 bases in frame from base 1. This specimen's time point label, per the study, means: about 28 days (+/-7) after the second vaccine dose. AZD1222 recipients given second doses at about 4 weeks or at about 12 weeks were pooled, since spike-specific TCR depth and breadth were not found to differ between the two schedules. Vaccinee samples came from UK trials COV001 and COV002, including a single-blind randomized controlled phase 2/3 trial of AZD1222 (ChAdOx1 nCoV-19) in healthy adults. For TCRbeta chain sequencing, PBMC samples from trial participants were taken at day 0 and at day 28 after the second dose. The CDR3 regions of human TCRbeta chains were analyzed by immunosequencing. Concerning the study's data processing: TCRs in the repertoires were compared against a reference library of SARS-CoV-2-specific TCRs that had been generated with the MIRA antigen-specificity platform. Breadth was defined as the fraction of unique TCRs that were SARS-CoV-2-associated, and depth was defined as the fraction of total T cells that were SARS-CoV-2-associated. Using the MIRA data, every spike-specific TCR was mapped to the spike region that the TCR reacted to and assigned to either a CD4 or a CD8 class. Log10-transformed breadth and depth values were compared by one-way ANOVA with Sidak's multiple comparisons tests. TCRdb stores this immuneACCESS table with in-frame sequences only. Part of the clones is absent; in the studies checked, under half of the shortfall reflects unresolved V genes, and no reason is known for the rest. V and J calls and clone size come straight from that table; D and trimming were deduced from the DNA. The table for this sample lists 43,000 or so clones; roughly 88% of them were counted only once. Approximately 40% of the sample is taken by the ten largest.

Here is what the overall study found, with its caveats: The vaccine-associated CD4 TCRs covered the entire spike protein, and the dominant responses fell in regions 160-218 and 743-854. Nearly half of unique spike-specific TCRs reportedly recognized epitopes outside regions mutated in the B.1.351 and B.1.1.7 variants. Conclusions about previously exposed vaccinees are limited because only six or seven AZD1222 recipients were SARS-CoV-2 seropositive at baseline. No day 14 peak-response samples were available, so repertoires were characterized only after the peak T cell response. Most participants were white British and females outnumbered males, and the authors suggested that clonal diversity may have been underestimated. Spike-specific TCR breadth and depth rose significantly after two AZD1222 doses compared with day 0 and with MenACWY recipients. In the small 56-69-year group, the increase in depth fell short of significance, most likely because of low power.

With regard to this clone: Its antigen is still unknown. No quality values exist for individual bases; no much larger clone is one base distant.

The chain is made from TRBV18 and TRBJ2-7, with the D segment identity uncertain. This clonotype was sampled from an adult who received the AZD1222 COVID-19 vaccine. The sequences come from peripheral blood, collected 28 days after the second AZD1222 dose. In nucleotide form, the sequence is TGTGCCAGCTCACCGTCGAGCTCCTACGAGCAGTACTTC. It encodes CASSPSSSYEQYF.